This T cell receptor beta chain was sequenced in a study of blood T cell repertoires in COVID-19. Study at large: Specimens from acute and convalescent COVID-19 originated in the United States, Italy and Spain.

Per germline, CDR1 SNHLY and CDR2 FYNNEI. Trimming cost V 6 bases and J 4 bases; bases outside gene matches: 9. CDR3 size: 15 residues. Original processing notes: Reference gene primer amplification yielded estimated nucleated cell counts. Profiling relied on immunoSEQ multiplex PCR, and the TCRdb table lists in-frame clones only, not all of them. That table gives V, J and clone size, and the DNA gave D and trimming. The sample lists 250,000 to 350,000 clones, 91% occurring once. A Seattle source enrolled patients during active infection and followed them longitudinally. The sequencing sample was made of peripheral blood. The clonotype originates from a woman under 40 with COVID-19, enrolled during active disease. The chain combines TRBV2 with TRBJ1-1; 9 bases fit TRBD1. The CDR3, as DNA: TGTGCCAGCAGGGGGACAGGGAGAGTAAGCACTGAAGCTTTCTTT. The encoded protein is CASRGTGRVSTEAFF. Supplemented by reference TRBV2 and TRBJ1-1, the full variable domain reads EPEVTQTPSHQVTQMGQEVILRCVPISNHLYFYWYRQILGQKVEFLVSFYNNEISEKSEIFDDQFSVERPDGSNFTLKIRSTKLEDSAMYFCASRGTGRVSTEAFFGQGTRLTVV.